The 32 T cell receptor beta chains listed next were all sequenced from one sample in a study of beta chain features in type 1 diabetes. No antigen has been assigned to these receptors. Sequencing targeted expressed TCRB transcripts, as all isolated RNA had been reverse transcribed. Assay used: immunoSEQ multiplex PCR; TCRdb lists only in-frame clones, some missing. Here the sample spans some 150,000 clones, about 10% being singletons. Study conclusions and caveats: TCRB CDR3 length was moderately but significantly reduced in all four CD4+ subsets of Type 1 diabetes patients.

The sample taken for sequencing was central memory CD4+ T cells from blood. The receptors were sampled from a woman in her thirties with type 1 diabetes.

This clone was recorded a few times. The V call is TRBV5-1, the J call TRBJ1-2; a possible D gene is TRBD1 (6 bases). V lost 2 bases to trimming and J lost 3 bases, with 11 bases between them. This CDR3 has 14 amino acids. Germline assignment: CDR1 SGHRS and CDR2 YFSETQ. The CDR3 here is CASSFGTRDYGYTF. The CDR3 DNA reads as TGCGCCAGCAGCTTCGGGACAAGAGACTATGGCTACACCTTC.

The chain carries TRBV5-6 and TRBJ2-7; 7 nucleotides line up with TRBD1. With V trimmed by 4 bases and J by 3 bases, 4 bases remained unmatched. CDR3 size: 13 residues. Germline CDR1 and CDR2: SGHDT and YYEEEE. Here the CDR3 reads CASSPGQRYEQYF. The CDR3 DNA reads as TGTGCCAGCAGCCCGGGACAGCGCTACGAGCAGTACTTC. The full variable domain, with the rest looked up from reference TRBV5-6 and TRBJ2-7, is DAGVTQSPTHLIKTRGQQVTLRCSPKSGHDTVSWYQQALGQGPQFIFQYYEEEERQRGNFPDRFSGHQFPNYSSELNVNALLLGDSALYLCASSPGQRYEQYFGPGTRLTVT.

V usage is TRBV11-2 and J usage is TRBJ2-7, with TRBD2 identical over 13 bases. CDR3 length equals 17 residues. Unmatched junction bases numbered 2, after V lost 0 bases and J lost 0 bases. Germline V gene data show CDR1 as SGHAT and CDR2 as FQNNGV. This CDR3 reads CASSLEGTSGISYEQYF. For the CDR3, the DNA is TGTGCCAGCAGCTTAGAAGGGACTAGCGGGATCTCCTACGAGCAGTACTTC.

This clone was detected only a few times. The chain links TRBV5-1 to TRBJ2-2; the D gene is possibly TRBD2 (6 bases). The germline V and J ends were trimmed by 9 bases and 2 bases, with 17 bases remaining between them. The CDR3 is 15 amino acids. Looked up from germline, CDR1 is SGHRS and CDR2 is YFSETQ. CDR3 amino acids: CATSASAGNTGELFF. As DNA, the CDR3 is TGCGCCACCTCCGCGAGTGCGGGAAACACCGGGGAGCTGTTTTTT.

The CDR3 nucleotides read TGTGCCAGCAGCCTCACTAGCGGGAGAGGGGGGCAAGAGACCCAGTACTTC. It translates to CASSLTSGRGGQETQYF. The chain has TRBV14 and TRBJ2-5; 11 bases agree with TRBD2. Per the germline V gene, CDR1 is SGHDN and CDR2 is FVKESK. V gave up 4 bases and J gave up 2 bases; unmatched junction bases: 9. CDR3 length equals 17 residues.

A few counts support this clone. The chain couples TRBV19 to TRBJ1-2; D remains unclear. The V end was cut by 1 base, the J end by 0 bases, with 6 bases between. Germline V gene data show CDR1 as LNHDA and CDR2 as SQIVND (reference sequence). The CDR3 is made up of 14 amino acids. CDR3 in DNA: TGTGCCAGTAGTATAGTTGGAGCTAACTATGGCTACACCTTC. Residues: CASSIVGANYGYTF.

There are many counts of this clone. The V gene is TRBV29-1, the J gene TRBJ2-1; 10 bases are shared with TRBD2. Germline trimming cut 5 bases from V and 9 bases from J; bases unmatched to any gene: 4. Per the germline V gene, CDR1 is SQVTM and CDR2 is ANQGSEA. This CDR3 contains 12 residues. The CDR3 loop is CSVRLAGIEQFF. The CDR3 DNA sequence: TGCAGCGTTCGACTAGCGGGCATTGAGCAGTTCTTC.

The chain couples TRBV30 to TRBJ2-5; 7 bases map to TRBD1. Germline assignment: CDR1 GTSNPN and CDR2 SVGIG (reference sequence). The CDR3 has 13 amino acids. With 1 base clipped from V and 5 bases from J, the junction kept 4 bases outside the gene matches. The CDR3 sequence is CAWSGVDRETQYF. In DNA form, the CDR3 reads TGTGCCTGGAGTGGTGTGGACAGGGAGACCCAGTACTTC.

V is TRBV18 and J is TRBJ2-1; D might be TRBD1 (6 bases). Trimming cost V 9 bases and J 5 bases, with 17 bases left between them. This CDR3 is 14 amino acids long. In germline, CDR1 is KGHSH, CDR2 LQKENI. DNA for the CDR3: TGTGCCAGTACCGTTCAACAGGGCGACAATGAGCAGTTCTTC. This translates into CASTVQQGDNEQFF.

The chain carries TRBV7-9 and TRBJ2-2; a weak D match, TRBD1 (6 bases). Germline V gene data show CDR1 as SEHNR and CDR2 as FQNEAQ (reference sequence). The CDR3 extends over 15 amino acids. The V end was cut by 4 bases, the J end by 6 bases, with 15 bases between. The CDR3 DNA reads TGTGCCAGCAGCTATGACAGGATAATGGCCGGGGAGCTGTTTTTT. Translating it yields CASSYDRIMAGELFF.

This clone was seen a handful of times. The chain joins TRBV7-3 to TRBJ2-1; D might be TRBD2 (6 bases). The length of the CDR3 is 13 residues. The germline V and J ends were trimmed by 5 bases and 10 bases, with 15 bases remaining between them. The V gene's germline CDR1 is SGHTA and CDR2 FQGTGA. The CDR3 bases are TGTGCCAGCAGCCGGGACTCCCTCGGCGAGCAGTTCTTC. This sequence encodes CASSRDSLGEQFF.

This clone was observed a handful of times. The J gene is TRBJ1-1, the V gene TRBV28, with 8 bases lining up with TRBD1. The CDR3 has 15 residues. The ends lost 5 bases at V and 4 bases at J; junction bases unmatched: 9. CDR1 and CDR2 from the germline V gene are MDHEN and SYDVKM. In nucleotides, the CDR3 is TGTGCCAGCAGTAGTCCACAGGGGGGAAGCACTGAAGCTTTCTTT. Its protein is CASSSPQGGSTEAFF.

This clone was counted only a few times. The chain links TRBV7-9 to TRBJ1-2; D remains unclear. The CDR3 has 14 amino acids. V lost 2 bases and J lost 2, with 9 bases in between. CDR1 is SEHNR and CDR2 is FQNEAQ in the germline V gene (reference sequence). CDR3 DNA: TGTGCCAGCAGCTTAATGGCGGTGAACTATGGCTACACCTTC. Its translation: CASSLMAVNYGYTF.

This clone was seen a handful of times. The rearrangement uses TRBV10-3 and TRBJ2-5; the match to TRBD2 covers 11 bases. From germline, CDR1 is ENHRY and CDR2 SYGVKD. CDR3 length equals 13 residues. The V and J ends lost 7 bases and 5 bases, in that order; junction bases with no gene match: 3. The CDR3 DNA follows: TGTGCCATCATGTCTAGCGGGGGGGAGACCCAGTACTTC. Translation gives CAIMSSGGETQYF.

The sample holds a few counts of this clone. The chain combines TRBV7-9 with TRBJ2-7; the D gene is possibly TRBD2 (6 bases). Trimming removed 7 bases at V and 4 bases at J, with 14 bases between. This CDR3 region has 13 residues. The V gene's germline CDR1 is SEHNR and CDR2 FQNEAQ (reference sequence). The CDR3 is CASTSAGPYEQYF. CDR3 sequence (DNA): TGTGCCAGCACCTCAGCGGGCCCTTACGAGCAGTACTTC.

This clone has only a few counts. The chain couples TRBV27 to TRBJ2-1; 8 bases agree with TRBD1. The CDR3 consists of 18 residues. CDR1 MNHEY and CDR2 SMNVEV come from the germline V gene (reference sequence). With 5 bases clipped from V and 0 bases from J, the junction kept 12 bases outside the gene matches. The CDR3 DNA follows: TGTGCCAGCAGTCGGACAGGGCAGTGGGCCCACTCCTACAATGAGCAGTTCTTC. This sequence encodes CASSRTGQWAHSYNEQFF.

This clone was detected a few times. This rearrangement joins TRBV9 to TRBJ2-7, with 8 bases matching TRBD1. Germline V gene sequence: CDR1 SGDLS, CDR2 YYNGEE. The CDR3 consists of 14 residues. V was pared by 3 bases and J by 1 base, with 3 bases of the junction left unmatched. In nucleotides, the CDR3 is TGTGCCAGCAGCGCCGACAGGGGATCCTACGAGCAGTACTTC. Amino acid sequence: CASSADRGSYEQYF.

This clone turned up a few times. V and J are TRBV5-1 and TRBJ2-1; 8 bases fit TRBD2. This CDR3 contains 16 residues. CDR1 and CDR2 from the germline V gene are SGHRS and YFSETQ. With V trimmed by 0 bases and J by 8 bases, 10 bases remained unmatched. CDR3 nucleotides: TGCGCCAGCAGCTTGGTTTTTGATAGCGGGATGCATGAGCAGTTCTTC. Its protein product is CASSLVFDSGMHEQFF.

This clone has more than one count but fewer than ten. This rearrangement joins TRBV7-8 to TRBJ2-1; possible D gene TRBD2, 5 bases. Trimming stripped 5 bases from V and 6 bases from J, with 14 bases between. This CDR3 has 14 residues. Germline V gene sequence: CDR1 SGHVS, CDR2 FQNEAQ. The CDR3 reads CASSRGGDLNEQFF. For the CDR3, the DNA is TGTGCCAGCAGCCGGGGTGGTGATCTCAATGAGCAGTTCTTC.

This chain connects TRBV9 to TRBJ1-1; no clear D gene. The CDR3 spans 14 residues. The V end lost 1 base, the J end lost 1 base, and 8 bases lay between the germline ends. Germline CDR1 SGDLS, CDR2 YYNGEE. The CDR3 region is CASSVSPSNTEAFF. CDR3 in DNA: TGTGCCAGCAGCGTATCCCCTTCGAACACTGAAGCTTTCTTT.

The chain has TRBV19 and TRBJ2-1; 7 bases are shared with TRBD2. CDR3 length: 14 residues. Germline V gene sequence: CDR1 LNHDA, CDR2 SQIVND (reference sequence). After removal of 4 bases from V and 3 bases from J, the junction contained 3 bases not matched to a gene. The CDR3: CASSTAGDYNEQFF. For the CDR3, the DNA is TGTGCCAGTAGTACGGCGGGAGACTACAATGAGCAGTTCTTC.

The CDR3 spells CASSLGRQETQYF. CDR3 coding DNA: TGCGCCAGCAGCTTGGGTCGCCAAGAGACCCAGTACTTC. V is TRBV5-1 and J is TRBJ2-5; D remains ambiguous. The CDR3 runs 13 residues. CDR1 and CDR2 from the germline V gene are SGHRS and YFSETQ. The V end lost 0 bases, the J end lost 1 base, and 4 bases lay between the germline ends.

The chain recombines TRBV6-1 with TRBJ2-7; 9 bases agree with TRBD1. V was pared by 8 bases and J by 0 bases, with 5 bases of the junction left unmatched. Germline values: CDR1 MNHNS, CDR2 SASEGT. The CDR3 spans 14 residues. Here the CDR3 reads CASQTGGNSYEQYF. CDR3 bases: TGTGCCAGCCAGACAGGGGGAAACTCCTACGAGCAGTACTTC.

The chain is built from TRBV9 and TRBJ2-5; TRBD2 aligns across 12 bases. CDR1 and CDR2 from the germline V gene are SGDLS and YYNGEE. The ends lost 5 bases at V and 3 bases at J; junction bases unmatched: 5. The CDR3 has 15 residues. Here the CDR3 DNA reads TGTGCCAGCAGTTTAGCTAGCGGGAGGGAAGAGACCCAGTACTTC. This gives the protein CASSLASGREETQYF. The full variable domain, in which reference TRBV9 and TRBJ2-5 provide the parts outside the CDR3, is DSGVTQTPKHLITATGQRVTLRCSPRSGDLSVYWYQQSLDQGLQFLIQYYNGEERAKGNILERFSAQQFPDLHSELNLSSLELGDSALYFCASSLASGREETQYFGPGTRLLVL.

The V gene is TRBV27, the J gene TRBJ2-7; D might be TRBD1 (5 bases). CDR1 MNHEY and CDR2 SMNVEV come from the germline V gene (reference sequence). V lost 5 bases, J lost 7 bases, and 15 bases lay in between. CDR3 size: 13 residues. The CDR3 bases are TGTGCCAGCAGTACCTACAGGAATCGAGAGCAGTACTTC. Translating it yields CASSTYRNREQYF.

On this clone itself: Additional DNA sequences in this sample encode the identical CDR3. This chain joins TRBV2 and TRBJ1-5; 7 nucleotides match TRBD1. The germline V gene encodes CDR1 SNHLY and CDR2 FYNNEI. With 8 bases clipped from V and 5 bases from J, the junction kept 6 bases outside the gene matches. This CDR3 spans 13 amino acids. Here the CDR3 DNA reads TGTGCCAGCTCATGGGACAGAGATCAGCCCCAGCATTTT. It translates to CASSWDRDQPQHF.

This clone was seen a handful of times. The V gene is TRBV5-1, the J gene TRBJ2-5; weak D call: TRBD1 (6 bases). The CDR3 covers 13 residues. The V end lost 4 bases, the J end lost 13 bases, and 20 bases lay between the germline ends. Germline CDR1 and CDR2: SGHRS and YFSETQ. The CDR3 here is CASSPGDDRRPYF. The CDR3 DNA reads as TGCGCCAGCAGCCCCGGGGACGACAGGAGACCGTACTTC.

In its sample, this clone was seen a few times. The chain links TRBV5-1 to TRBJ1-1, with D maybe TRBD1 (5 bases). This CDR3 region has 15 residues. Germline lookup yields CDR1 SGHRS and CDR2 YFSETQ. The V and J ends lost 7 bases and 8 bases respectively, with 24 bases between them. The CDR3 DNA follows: TGCGCCAGCTCAGAGTCACCACGAAAGACAGCAGAAGCTTTCTTT. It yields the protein CASSESPRKTAEAFF.

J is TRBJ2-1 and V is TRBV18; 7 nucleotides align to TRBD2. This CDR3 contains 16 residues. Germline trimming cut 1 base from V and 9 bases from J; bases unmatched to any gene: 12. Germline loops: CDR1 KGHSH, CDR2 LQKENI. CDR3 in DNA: TGTGCCAGCTCACCACAAAATGCGGGAGACCGCGGTGAGCAGTTCTTC. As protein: CASSPQNAGDRGEQFF. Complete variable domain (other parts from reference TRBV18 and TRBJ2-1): NAGVMQNPRHLVRRRGQEARLRCSPMKGHSHVYWYRQLPEEGLKFMVYLQKENIIDESGMPKERFSAEFPKEGPSILRIQQVVRGDSAAYFCASSPQNAGDRGEQFFGPGTRLTVL.

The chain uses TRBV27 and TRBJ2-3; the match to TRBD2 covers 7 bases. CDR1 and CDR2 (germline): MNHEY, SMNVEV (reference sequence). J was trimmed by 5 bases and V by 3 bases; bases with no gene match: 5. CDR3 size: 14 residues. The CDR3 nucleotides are TGTGCCAGCAGTTTCTTGGTAGCGGGAGATACGCAGTATTTT. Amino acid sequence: CASSFLVAGDTQYF.

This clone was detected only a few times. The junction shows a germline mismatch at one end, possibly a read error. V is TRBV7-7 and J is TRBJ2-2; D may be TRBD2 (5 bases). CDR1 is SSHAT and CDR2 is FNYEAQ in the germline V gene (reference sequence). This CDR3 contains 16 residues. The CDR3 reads CASSRVMGANTGELFF. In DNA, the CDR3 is TGTGCTAGCAGCCGGGTAATGGGAGCGAACACCGGGGAGCTGTTTTTT.

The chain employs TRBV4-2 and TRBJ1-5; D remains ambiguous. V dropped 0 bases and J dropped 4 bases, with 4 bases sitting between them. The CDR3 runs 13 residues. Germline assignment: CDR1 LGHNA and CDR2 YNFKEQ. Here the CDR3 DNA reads TGTGCCAGCAGCCAAGATCAGAATCAGCCCCAGCATTTT. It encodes CASSQDQNQPQHF.